This TCR beta chain was sequenced in a study of cytomegalovirus exposure and HLA in healthy donors. Study outcomes and limitations: A prior analysis recorded that most TCR beta V segments were productive about 87% or about 30% of the time. Rarity characterized most TCR sequences, yet some public TCRs appeared in many donors. Fewer N-insertions (relative to the roughly 700-donor mean) were reportedly seen in an Asian-associated ancestry cluster in a later analysis. More clonal expansion characterized HLA-associated TCR beta chains than equally common others in a later analysis.

The study ran its PCR with 60 Vbeta and 13 Jbeta primers. TCRdb's table, derived via immunoSEQ multiplex PCR, lists solely in-frame clones and lacks some. The data hold 200,000 to 250,000 clones, with approximately 80% observed a single time. Germline lookup yields CDR1 SGHVS and CDR2 FQNEAQ. Deletions cut 1 base from V and 1 base from J, with 20 bases between. CDR3 length: 19 amino acids. Concerning this clone: The target antigen is unknown.

Sequenced sample: PBMCs. This TCR came from a boy aged 2-9 years in good health and CMV-seronegative. V and J are TRBV7-8 and TRBJ1-5; D is uncertain. As DNA, the CDR3 is TGTGCCAGCAGCTTAGGGTTCGAGACATATACATCGAGCAATCAGCCCCAGCATTTT. Translating it yields CASSLGFETYTSSNQPQHF. The variable domain in full, with the rest retrieved from reference TRBV7-8 and TRBJ1-5, is GAGVSQSPRYKVAKRGQDVALRCDPISGHVSLFWYQQALGQGPEFLTYFQNEAQLDKSGLPSDRFFAERPEGSVSTLKIQRTQQEDSAVYLCASSLGFETYTSSNQPQHFGDGTRLSIL.